A single sample is the source of the 13 T cell receptor beta chains below, sequenced in a study of T cells in Graves' hyperthyroidism and ophthalmopathy (dated by TCRdb to between 2018 and 2021). The library was obtained by multiplex PCR. The data were produced on an Illumina HiSeq 2000. The TCR beta CDR3 regions were amplified from the RNA transcripts. A first-round RT-PCR of the TCR CDR3 used the HTBI primer set with the Qiagen OneStep RT-PCR kit. TCRdb took the public reads, trimmed them with fastp at Q25, ran MiXCR for clone calling and kept in-frame beta chains. Under each unique CDR3 protein, matching rows form one entry showing the most common genes and DNA. Present in this sample are 500,000 to 600,000 distinct CDR3 sequences, roughly 17% of which were seen just once. More than 15% of the sample belongs to the ten largest clones. The specimen sequenced was blood. The receptor set was obtained from a woman aged 18-29 years with Graves' hyperthyroidism.

This clonotype was counted between two and nine times. The chain has TRBV24-1 and TRBJ2-1; D possibly uses TRBD1 or TRBD2 (5 bases each). CDR3 length: 17 residues. The germline gives CDR1 KGHDR, CDR2 SFDVKD. The V and J ends lost 2 bases and 5 bases respectively, with 18 bases between them. The CDR3 nucleotides are TGTGCCACCAGTGATTCCCCCGGGACCGCCCCCAACAATGAGCAGTTCTTC. Its translation is CATSDSPGTAPNNEQFF.

This clonotype was found a few times. The chain is built from TRBV24-1 and TRBJ2-1; D may match TRBD1 or TRBD2 (5 bases each). Germline V gene sequence: CDR1 KGHDR, CDR2 SFDVKD. V was shortened by 9 bases and J by 5 bases, with 16 bases between the two germline ends. The CDR3 contains 14 residues. In DNA, the CDR3 is TGTGCCACCCCGGGACGCCGAAGTGACAATGAGCAGTTCTTC. This encodes CATPGRRSDNEQFF.

Concerning this clonotype: A much larger clone differs by one base, so this may be a read error. The rearrangement joins TRBV27 to TRBJ2-1; 9 nucleotides agree with TRBD2. Trimming at V came to 4 bases and at J to 0 bases, leaving 10 bases not matched to a gene. CDR1 is MNHEY and CDR2 is SMNVEV in the germline V gene (reference sequence). The CDR3 is made up of 18 amino acids. The CDR3 reads CASSYLAGRQSSYNEQFF. The CDR3 bases are TGTGCCAGCAGTTATCTAGCGGGAAGACAGTCCTCCTACAATGAGCAGTTCTTC.

For the CDR3, the DNA is TGTGCCAGCAGTTTATGGAACCGCGGGAGGGCGGACAAAAACATTCAGTACTTC. Protein sequence: CASSLWNRGRADKNIQYF. The chain has TRBV28 and TRBJ2-4; 9 bases are shared with TRBD2. After removal of 0 bases from V and 3 bases from J, the junction contained 9 bases not matched to a gene. Germline assignment: CDR1 MDHEN and CDR2 SYDVKM. This CDR3 comprises 18 residues.

V gene TRBV20-1 combines with J gene TRBJ1-3; D is undetermined. V gave up 1 base and J gave up 0 bases, with 7 bases separating them. Germline CDR1 is DFQATT and CDR2 is SNEGSKA (reference sequence). The CDR3 length is 14 residues. CDR3 coding DNA: TGCAGTGCTAGAGTCCCTAACTCTGGAAACACCATATATTTT. Its protein is CSARVPNSGNTIYF.

This clonotype was recorded many times. The J gene is TRBJ2-7, the V gene TRBV7-9; no clear D gene. V gave up 5 bases and J gave up 4 bases, with 9 bases separating them. CDR3 length: 12 amino acids. Germline-derived CDR1 and CDR2 are SEHNR and FQNEAQ (reference sequence). The CDR3 coding sequence is TGTGCCAGCAGCCTCACACGATACGAGCAGTACTTC. Amino acids: CASSLTRYEQYF.

The V gene is TRBV4-2, the J gene TRBJ2-7; 9 nucleotides align to TRBD1. Per the germline V gene, CDR1 is LGHNA and CDR2 is YNFKEQ. The V segment lost 0 bases and the J segment 2 bases; nucleotides outside the gene matches: 2. This CDR3 has 15 amino acids. The CDR3 nucleotides are TGTGCCAGCAGCCAAGAGTGGACAGGGGCCTACGAGCAGTACTTC. This gives the protein CASSQEWTGAYEQYF.

This clonotype was observed at least ten times. The gene calls are TRBV5-1 and TRBJ2-1; the match to TRBD2 covers 12 bases. Per the germline V gene, CDR1 is SGHRS and CDR2 is YFSETQ. The CDR3 has 15 amino acids. V was clipped by 2 bases and J by 10 bases; unmatched bases: 7. The CDR3 protein is CASSLLAGGSGEQFF. The CDR3 region has the DNA TGCGCCAGCAGCTTACTAGCGGGGGGATCAGGGGAGCAGTTCTTC.

This clonotype occurred once. The DNA of the CDR3 is TGTGCCAGCAGGTGGCAGGGAACTAACTATGGCTACACCTTC. Amino acid sequence: CASRWQGTNYGYTF. The gene calls are TRBV6-1 and TRBJ1-2; D perhaps matches TRBD1 (5 bases). This CDR3 has 14 amino acids. Trimming removed 6 bases from V and 0 bases from J, with 11 bases in between. Germline V gives CDR1 MNHNS, CDR2 SASEGT.

This chain connects TRBV29-1 to TRBJ2-7; D tentatively reads TRBD1 or TRBD2 (5 bases each). The V end lost 6 bases, the J end lost 7 bases, and 19 bases lay between the germline ends. CDR1 SQVTM and CDR2 ANQGSEA come from the germline V gene. The CDR3 is 13 amino acids. The CDR3 region has the DNA TGCAGCGTCGCTGGGACGGACCCAAAGGAGCAGTACTTC. Translating it yields CSVAGTDPKEQYF.

This clonotype was counted ten times or more. This chain joins TRBV12-3 or TRBV12-4 and TRBJ2-5; TRBD2 is a possible D gene (6 bases). The CDR3 length is 14 residues. Trimming cost V 7 bases and J 5 bases, with 17 bases left between them. The CDR3 loop reads CASTRAGGVETQYF. The CDR3 bases are TGTGCCAGCACTCGAGCGGGCGGGGTGGAGACCCAGTACTTC.

Details on this clonotype: At one end the junction does not follow the germline gene, possibly because of a read error. The genes are TRBV5-1 and TRBJ2-1; D unresolved. Germline lookup yields CDR1 SGHRS and CDR2 YFSETQ. The CDR3 consists of 15 residues. The CDR3 DNA is TGCGCCAGCAGCTCTCGCCATGTGTCCTACAATGGGCAGTTCTTC. Translating gives CASSSRHVSYNGQFF.

The sample holds many counts of this clonotype. The rearrangement uses TRBV3-1 and TRBJ2-2; 8 bases align to TRBD1. V lost 4 bases and J lost 7; bases outside the gene matches: 8. Germline loops: CDR1 LGHDT, CDR2 YNNKEL (reference sequence). The CDR3 runs to 15 residues. The CDR3 loop reads CASSPGTGLGGELFF. The CDR3 DNA reads TGTGCCAGCAGCCCCGGGACAGGATTGGGCGGGGAGCTGTTTTTT.